The present entry profiles one T cell receptor (beta chain) with its context. Its target antigen remains unknown. The sample holds no much larger clone one base away, and base qualities are not on file. The record originates from a study of blood T cell repertoires in COVID-19 (dated by TCRdb to 2018 to 2020). As for the study more broadly: The collaborator samples originated in the United States, Italy and Spain and spanned the acute and convalescent phases of COVID-19. Nearly every sample came with metadata listing a de-identified subject ID, COVID-19 status, age in years and sex. Deeply sampled blood TCRbeta repertoires from subjects exposed to, actively infected with, or recovered from COVID-19 were included in the dataset. Samples came from the ongoing ImmuneRACE study (first 160 participants) plus 1,254 subjects from 6 global collaborators. The repertoires were made available in a free public database intended to serve as a resource for research on the immune response to SARS-CoV-2. The material from the prospective study consisted of cDNA or gDNA derived from T cells, B-cell-depleted T cells, or PBMCs. Where HLA class I and class II types were available, the types were taken from metadata supplied by the sample provider, not from assay-based typing.

The immunoSEQ Assay, a bias-controlled multiplex PCR, was used to amplify TCRbeta CDR3 regions from genomic DNA. Turning to the authors' computational methods: Nucleated cell counts per sample were estimated from amplification of reference gene primers within the assay. To quantify the absolute abundance of each unique TCRbeta CDR3 rearrangement, sequence reads were collapsed and filtered. For each sample, productive Simpson clonality was calculated by taking the square root of Simpson's diversity index across productive rearrangements. In TCRdb, the immuneACCESS table is reduced to in-frame sequences with V and J assigned. These tables do not hold every clone; where another copy was compared, an unresolved V gene accounts for under half, and the others remain unexplained. The V and J calls and clone size are taken from that table; D and trimming were inferred from the DNA. This sample lists about 210,000 clones; roughly 94% were detected once. Of the sample, more than 0.95% is held by the ten largest clones.

Study-wide findings and limitations: The amount of clinical and demographic metadata varied by source and participant and was provided uncurated.

Whole blood was collected in K2EDTA tubes by collaborating institutions according to the institutions' own protocols. For TCRbeta analysis, collaborator samples were shipped as frozen whole blood, as isolated PBMCs, or as DNA extracted from either sample type. Source material: peripheral blood. The TCR comes from a man aged 30 to 39 with acute or convalescent COVID-19.

CDR3 sequence: CASSTNRAGFYGYTF. The DNA is as follows: TGTGCCAGTAGTACAAACAGGGCTGGTTTCTATGGCTACACCTTC. The chain was built from TRBV19 and TRBJ1-2; 6 matching bases give a weak D call of TRBD1. According to the germline V gene (reference sequence), CDR1 reads LNHDA and CDR2 reads SQIVND. V is cut by 4 bases and J by 4 bases, and the space between the germline ends is 16 bases. Taken from cysteine to phenylalanine, the CDR3 has 15 residues. Only the CDR3 DNA stays, 45 bases, in frame from base 1.